This TCR beta chain stems from a study of response to subunit inactivated influenza vaccine. A single record per CDR3 protein comes from TCRdb applying MiXCR to the RT-PCR reads. The table has about half a million distinct CDR3 sequences, around 25% seen once. Germline V gene lookup returns CDR1 MGHDK and CDR2 SYGVNS. The length of the CDR3 is 14 residues. Trimming took 4 bases from V and 0 from J, leaving 10 bases between them. The specimen was CD4+ T cells sorted from PBMCs, collected roughly 5 days after vaccination. The TCR originated in a man aged 50-59 years who received an inactivated influenza vaccine. The gene calls are TRBV25-1 and TRBJ2-7, with a weak D call TRBD2 (6 bases). The CDR3 here is CASSVGGVSYEQYF. In DNA form, the CDR3 reads TGTGCCAGCAGTGTAGGCGGGGTCTCCTACGAGCAGTACTTC.